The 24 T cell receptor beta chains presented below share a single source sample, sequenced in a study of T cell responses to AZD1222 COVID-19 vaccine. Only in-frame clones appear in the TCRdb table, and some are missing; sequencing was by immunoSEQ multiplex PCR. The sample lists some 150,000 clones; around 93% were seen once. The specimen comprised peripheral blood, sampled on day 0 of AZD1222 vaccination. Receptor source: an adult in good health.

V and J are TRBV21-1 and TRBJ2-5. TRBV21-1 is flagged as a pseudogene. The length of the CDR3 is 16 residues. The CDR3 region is CASSNVGGDSQETQYF. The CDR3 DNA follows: TGTGCCAGCAGCAATGTGGGGGGGGACAGCCAAGAGACCCAGTACTTC.

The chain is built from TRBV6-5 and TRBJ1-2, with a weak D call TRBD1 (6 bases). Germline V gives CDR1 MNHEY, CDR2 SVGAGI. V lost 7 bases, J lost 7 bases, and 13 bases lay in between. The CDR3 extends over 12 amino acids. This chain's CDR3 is CASNGQPSGYTF. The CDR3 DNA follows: TGTGCCAGCAACGGACAGCCCTCTGGCTACACCTTC.

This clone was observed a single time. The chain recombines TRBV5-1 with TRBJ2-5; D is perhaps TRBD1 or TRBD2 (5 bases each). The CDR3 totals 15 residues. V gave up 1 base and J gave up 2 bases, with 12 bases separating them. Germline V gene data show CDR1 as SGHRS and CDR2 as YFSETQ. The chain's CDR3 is CASSLYQRGQETQYF. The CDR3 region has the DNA TGCGCCAGCAGCTTGTATCAGAGGGGACAAGAGACCCAGTACTTC.

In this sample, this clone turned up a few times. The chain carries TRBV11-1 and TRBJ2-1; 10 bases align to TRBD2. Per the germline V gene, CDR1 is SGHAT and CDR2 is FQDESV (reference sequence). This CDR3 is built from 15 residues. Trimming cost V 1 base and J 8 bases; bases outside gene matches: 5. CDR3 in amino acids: CASSLELAGSHEQFF. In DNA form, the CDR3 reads TGTGCCAGCAGCTTAGAACTAGCGGGATCCCATGAGCAGTTCTTC.

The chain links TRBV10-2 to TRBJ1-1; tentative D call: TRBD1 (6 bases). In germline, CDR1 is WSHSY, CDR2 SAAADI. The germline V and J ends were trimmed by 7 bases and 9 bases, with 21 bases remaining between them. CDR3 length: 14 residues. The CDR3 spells CASKGTPGAAKAFF. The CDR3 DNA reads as TGCGCCAGCAAAGGAACTCCGGGGGCGGCGAAAGCTTTCTTT.

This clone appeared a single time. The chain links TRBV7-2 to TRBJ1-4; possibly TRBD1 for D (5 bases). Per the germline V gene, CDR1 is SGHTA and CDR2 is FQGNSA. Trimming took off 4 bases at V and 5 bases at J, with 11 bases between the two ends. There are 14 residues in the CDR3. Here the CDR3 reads CASSSRGGNEKLFF. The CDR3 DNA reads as TGTGCCAGCAGCTCAAGGGGCGGGAATGAAAAACTGTTTTTT.

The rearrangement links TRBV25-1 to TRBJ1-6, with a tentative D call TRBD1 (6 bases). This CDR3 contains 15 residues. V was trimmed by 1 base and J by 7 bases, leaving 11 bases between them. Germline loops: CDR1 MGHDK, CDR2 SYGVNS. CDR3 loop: CASSELPRGNSPLHF. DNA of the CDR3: TGTGCCAGCAGTGAATTGCCAAGGGGGAATTCACCCCTCCACTTT.

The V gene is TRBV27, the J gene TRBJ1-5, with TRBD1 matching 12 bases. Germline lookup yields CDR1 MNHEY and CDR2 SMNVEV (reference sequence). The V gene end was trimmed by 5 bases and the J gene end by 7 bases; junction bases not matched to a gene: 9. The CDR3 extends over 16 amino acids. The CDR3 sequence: CASSPSGQGANQPQHF. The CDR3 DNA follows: TGTGCCAGCAGTCCCTCGGGACAGGGGGCCAACCAGCCCCAGCATTTT.

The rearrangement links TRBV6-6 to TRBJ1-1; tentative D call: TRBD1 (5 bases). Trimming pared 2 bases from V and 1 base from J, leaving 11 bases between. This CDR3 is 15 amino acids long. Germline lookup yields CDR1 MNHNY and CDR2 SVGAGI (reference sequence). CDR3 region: CASSYIQGRNTEAFF. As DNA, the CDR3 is TGTGCCAGCAGTTACATCCAGGGAAGGAACACTGAAGCTTTCTTT.

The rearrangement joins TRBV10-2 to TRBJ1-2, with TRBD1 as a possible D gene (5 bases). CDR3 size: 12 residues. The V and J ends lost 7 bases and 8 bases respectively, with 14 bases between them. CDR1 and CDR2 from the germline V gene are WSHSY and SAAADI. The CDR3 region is CASNPGGVGYTF. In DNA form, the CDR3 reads TGCGCCAGCAACCCGGGAGGGGTGGGCTACACCTTC.

CDR3 residues: CAISESGTFSTGGYTF. The CDR3 bases are TGTGCCATCAGTGAGTCCGGGACTTTCTCGACGGGTGGCTACACCTTC. The V gene is TRBV10-3, the J gene TRBJ1-2; the D gene is possibly TRBD1 (5 bases). The CDR3 contains 16 residues. V lost 0 bases and J lost 7, with 18 bases in between. Germline V gives CDR1 ENHRY, CDR2 SYGVKD.

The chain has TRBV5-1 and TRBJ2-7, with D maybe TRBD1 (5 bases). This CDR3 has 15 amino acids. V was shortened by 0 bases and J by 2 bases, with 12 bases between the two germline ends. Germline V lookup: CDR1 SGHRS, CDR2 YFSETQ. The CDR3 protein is CASSLAGHITYEQYF. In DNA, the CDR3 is TGCGCCAGCAGCTTGGCAGGACATATCACCTACGAGCAGTACTTC.

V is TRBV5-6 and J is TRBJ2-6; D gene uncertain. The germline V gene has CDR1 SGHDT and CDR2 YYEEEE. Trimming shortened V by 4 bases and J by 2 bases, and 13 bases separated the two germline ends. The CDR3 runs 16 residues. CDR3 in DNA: TGTGCCAGCAGCCCACTGACCTCCACTGGGGCCAACGTCCTGACTTTC. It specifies CASSPLTSTGANVLTF.

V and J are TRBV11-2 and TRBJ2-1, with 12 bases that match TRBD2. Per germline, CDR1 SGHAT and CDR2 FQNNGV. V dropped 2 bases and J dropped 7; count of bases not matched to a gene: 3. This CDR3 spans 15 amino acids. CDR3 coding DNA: TGTGCCAGCAGCTTACTAGCGGGAGGGTTGAATGAGCAGTTCTTC. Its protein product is CASSLLAGGLNEQFF.

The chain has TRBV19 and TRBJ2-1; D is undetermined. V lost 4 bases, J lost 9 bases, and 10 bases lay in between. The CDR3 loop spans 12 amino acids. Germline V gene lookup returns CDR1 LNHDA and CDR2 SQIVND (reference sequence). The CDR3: CASSTRSSEQFF. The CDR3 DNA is TGTGCCAGTAGTACCCGGTCGAGTGAGCAGTTCTTC.

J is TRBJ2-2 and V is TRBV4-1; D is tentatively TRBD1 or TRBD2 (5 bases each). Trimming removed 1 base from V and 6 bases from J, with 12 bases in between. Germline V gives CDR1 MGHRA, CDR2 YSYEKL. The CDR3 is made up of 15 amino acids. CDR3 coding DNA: TGCGCCAGCAGCCAAGTCTATGGGGGACCCGGGGAGCTGTTTTTT. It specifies CASSQVYGGPGELFF.

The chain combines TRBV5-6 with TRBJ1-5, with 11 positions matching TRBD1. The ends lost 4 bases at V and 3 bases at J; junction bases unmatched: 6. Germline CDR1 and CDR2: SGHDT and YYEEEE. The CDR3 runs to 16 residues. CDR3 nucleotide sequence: TGTGCCAGCAGCGGGCAGGGACAGGGGGTCAATCAGCCCCAGCATTTT. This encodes CASSGQGQGVNQPQHF.

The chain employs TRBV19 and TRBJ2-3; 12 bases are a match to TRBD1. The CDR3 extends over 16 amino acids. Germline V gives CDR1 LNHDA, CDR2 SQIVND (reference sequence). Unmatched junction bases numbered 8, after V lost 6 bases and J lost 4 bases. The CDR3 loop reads CASREPGTGGPDTQYF. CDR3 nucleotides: TGTGCCAGTAGGGAACCCGGGACAGGGGGCCCAGATACGCAGTATTTT.

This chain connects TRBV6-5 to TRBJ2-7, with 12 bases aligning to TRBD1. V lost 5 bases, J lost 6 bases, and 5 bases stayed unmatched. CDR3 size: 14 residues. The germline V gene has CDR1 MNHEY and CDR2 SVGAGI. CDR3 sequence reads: CASSPGTGGLEQYF. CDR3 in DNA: TGTGCCAGCAGTCCAGGGACAGGGGGCCTCGAGCAGTACTTC.

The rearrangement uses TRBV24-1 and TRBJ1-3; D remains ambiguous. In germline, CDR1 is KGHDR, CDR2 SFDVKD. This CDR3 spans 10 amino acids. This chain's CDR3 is CGLKGNTIYF. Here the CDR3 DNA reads TGTGGGTTGAAGGGAAACACCATATATTTT.

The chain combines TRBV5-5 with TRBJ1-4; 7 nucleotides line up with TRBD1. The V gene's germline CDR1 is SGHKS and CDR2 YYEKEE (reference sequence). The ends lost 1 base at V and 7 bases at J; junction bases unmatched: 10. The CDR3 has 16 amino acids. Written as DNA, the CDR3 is TGTGCCAGCAGCTTGTTAGGGGGCAGGGAGAGTGAAAAACTGTTTTTT. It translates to CASSLLGGRESEKLFF.

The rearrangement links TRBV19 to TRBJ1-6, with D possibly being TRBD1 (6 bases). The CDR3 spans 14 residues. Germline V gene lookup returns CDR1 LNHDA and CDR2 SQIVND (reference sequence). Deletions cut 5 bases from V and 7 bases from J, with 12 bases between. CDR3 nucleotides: TGTGCCAGTAGTGTCGGGGGCCGGAATTCACCCCTCCACTTT. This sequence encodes CASSVGGRNSPLHF.

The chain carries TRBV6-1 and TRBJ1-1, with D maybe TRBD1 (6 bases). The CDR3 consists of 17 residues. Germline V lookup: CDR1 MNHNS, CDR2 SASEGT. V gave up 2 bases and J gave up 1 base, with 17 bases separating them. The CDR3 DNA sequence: TGTGCCAGCAGTGAATGGGGTGGGGGGGCTGCGAACACTGAAGCTTTCTTT. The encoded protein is CASSEWGGGAANTEAFF.

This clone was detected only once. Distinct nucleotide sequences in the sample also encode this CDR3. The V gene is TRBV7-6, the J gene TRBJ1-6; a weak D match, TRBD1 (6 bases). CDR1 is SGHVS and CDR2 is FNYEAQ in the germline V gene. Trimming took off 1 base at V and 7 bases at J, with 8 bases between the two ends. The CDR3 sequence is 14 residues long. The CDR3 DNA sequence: TGTGCCAGCAGCTTAGGGACAGACAATTCACCCCTCCACTTT. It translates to CASSLGTDNSPLHF. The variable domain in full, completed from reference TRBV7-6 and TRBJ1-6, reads GAGVSQSPRYKVTKRGQDVALRCDPISGHVSLYWYRQALGQGPEFLTYFNYEAQQDKSGLPNDRFSAERPEGSISTLTIQRTEQRDSAMYRCASSLGTDNSPLHFGNGTRLTVT.